This T cell receptor (beta chain) was documented in a study of identical twins. Overall study results and limits: Carriage of fewer insertions was seen in abundant cord blood beta clonotypes, whereas memory repertoires showed none. Within monozygotic twins, out-of-frame TCR alpha sharing was underestimated by the models. Sequences that were out-of-frame, alpha and twin-shared displayed an excess of low generation probability.

MiXCR was run by TCRdb on the 5' RACE reads, yielding one entry per CDR3 protein. This table holds 500,000 to 700,000 distinct CDR3 sequences, under 8.5% found once. The CDR3 sequence is 15 residues long. Trimming left V 5 bases short and J 2 bases short, with 16 bases between. The germline V gene has CDR1 SEHNR and CDR2 FQNEAQ (reference sequence). As for this clonotype: Its antigen is not known.

A further study also used this sample, focusing on yellow fever vaccine responses in identical twins. That work states: Twins reportedly had a vaccine T cell response that seemed partly convergent, partly personalized.

Specimen: PBMCs. The source is a woman in her late teens or twenties in good health. The V and J genes are TRBV7-9 and TRBJ2-7; the D gene is possibly TRBD1 (6 bases). The CDR3 sequence is CASSATGELTYEQYF. As DNA, the CDR3 is TGTGCCAGCAGCGCGACAGGTGAATTAACCTACGAGCAGTACTTC.